The text below deals with one T cell receptor (beta chain). The antigen is unknown. The data were obtained in a study of neurological immune-mediated disorders. TCRdb analysed the 5' RACE reads with MiXCR anew, one entry per CDR3 protein. The sample holds tens of thousands of distinct CDR3 sequences, 4.5% to 5.5% seen once. Trimming removed 6 bases at V and 0 bases at J, with 5 bases between. The CDR3 runs to 13 residues. Germline values: CDR1 MNHEY, CDR2 SMNVEV (reference sequence). Study-level findings and limits: Sharing of CDR3 amino acid sequences among expanded clones across subjects was absent, suggesting private repertoires in all groups. HTLV-1-associated myelopathy showed the most TCR clonal expansion; multiple sclerosis the least, below healthy controls.

The unsorted libraries were produced from 2 million PBMCs held at -80 C. The chain joins TRBV27 to TRBJ2-2, with D possibly matching TRBD2 (5 bases). This receptor was taken from a man aged 25 to 45 with multiple sclerosis. The sample comprised PBMCs. For the CDR3, the DNA is TGTGCCAGCAGGGGAGCGAACACCGGGGAGCTGTTTTTT. Translated, it gives CASRGANTGELFF.